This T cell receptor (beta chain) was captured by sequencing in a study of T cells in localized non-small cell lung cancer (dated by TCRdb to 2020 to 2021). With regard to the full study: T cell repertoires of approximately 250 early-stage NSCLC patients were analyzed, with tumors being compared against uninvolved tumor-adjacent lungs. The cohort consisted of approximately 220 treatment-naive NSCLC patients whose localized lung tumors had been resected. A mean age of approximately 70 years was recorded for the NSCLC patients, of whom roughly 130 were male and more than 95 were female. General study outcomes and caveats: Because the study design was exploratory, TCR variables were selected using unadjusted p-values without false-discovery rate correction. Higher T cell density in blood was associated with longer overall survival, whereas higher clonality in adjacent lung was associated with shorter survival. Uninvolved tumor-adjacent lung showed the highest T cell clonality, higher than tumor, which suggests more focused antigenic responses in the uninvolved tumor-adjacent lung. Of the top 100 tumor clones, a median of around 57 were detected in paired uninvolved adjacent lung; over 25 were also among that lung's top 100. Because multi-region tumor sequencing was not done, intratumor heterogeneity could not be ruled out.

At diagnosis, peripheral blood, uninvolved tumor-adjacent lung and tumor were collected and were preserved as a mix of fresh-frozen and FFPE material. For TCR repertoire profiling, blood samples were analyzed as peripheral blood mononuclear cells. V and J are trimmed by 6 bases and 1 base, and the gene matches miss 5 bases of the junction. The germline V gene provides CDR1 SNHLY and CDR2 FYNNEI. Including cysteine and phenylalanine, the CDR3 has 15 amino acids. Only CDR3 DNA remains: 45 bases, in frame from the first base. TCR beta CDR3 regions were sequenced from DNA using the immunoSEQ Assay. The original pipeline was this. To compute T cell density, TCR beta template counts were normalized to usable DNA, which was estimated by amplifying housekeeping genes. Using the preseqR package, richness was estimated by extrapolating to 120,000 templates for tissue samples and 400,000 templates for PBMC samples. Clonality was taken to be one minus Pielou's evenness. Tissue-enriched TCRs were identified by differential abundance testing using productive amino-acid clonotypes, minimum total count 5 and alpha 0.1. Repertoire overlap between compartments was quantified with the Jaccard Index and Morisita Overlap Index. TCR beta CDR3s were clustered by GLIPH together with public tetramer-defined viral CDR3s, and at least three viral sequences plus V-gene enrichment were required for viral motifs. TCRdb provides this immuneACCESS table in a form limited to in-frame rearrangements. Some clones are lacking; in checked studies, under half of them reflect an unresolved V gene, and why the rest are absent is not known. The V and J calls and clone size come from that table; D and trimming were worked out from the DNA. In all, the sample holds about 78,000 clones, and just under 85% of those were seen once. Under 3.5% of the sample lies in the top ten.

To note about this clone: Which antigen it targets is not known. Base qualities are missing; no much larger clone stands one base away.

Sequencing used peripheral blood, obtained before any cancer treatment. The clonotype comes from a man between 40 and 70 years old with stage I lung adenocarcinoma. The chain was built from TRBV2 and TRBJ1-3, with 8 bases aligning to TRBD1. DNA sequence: TGTGCCAGCAGATCTCAGGGGGCGTCTGGAAACACCATATATTTT. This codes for CASRSQGASGNTIYF.